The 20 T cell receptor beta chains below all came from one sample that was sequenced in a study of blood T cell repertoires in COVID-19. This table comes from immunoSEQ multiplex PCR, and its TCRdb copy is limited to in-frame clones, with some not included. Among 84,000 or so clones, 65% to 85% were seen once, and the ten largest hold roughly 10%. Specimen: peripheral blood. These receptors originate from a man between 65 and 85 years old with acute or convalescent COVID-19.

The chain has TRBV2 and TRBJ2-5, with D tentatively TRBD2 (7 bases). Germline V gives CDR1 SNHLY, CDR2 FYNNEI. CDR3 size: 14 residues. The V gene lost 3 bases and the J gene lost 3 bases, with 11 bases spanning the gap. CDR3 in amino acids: CASSERGGEETQYF. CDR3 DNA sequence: TGTGCCAGCAGTGAGAGGGGGGGAGAAGAGACCCAGTACTTC.

This CDR3 reads CASSQKKIEAFF. Here the CDR3 DNA reads TGTGCCAGCAGTCAAAAAAAAATTGAAGCTTTCTTT. The chain joins TRBV28 to TRBJ1-1; D call uncertain. There are 12 residues in the CDR3. The V gene lost 5 bases and the J gene lost 7 bases, with 11 bases spanning the gap. Germline V gene sequence: CDR1 MDHEN, CDR2 SYDVKM. Together with reference TRBV28 and TRBJ1-1, the CDR3 gives the full variable domain: DVKVTQSSRYLVKRTGEKVFLECVQDMDHENMFWYRQDPGLGLRLIYFSYDVKMKEKGDIPEGYSVSREKKERFSLILESASTNQTSMYLCASSQKKIEAFFGQGTRLTVV.

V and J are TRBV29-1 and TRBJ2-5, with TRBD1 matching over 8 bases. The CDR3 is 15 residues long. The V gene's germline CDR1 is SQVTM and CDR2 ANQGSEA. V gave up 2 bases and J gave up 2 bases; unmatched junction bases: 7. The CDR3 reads CSVEKTGTGQETQYF. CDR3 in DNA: TGCAGCGTTGAAAAAACCGGGACAGGTCAAGAGACCCAGTACTTC.

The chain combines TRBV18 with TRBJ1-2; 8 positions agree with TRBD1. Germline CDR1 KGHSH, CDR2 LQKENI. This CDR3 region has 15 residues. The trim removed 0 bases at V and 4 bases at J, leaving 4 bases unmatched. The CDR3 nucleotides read TGTGCCAGCTCACCACCGGCCAGGGGGCTCTATGGCTACACCTTC. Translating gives CASSPPARGLYGYTF.

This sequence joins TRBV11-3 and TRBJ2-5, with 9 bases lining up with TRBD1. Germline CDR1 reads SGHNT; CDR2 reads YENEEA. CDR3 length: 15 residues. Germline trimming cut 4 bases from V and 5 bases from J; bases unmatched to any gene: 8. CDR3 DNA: TGTGCCAGCAGCTCCACAGGGGGCCACCGGGAGACCCAGTACTTC. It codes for CASSSTGGHRETQYF.

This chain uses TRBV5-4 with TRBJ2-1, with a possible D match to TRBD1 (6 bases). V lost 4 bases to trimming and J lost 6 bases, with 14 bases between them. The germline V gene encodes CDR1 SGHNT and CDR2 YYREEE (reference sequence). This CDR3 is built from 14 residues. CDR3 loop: CASSTYRDGNEQFF. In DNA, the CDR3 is TGTGCCAGCAGCACCTACAGGGACGGCAATGAGCAGTTCTTC. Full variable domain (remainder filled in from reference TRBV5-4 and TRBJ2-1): ETGVTQSPTHLIKTRGQQVTLRCSSQSGHNTVSWYQQALGQGPQFIFQYYREEENGRGNFPPRFSGLQFPNYSSELNVNALELDDSALYLCASSTYRDGNEQFFGPGTRLTVL.

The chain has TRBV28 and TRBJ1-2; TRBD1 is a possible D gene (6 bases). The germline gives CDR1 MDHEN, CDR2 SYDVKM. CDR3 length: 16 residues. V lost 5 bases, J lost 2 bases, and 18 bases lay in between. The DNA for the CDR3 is TGTGCCAGCAGTCCTTATACAGGGTTTAGAAACTATGGCTACACCTTC. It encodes CASSPYTGFRNYGYTF.

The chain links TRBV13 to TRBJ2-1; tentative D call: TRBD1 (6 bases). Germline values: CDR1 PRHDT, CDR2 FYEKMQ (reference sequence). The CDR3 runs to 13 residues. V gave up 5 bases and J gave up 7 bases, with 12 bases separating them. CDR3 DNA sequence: TGTGCCAGCAGCCCGTTCAGGGGTAATGAGCAGTTCTTC. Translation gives CASSPFRGNEQFF.

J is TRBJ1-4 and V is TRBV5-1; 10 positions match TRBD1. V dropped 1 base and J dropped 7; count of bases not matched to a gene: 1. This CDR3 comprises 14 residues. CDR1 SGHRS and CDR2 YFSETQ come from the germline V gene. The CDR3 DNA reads TGCGCCAGCAGCTTGTGGGACAGGGGTGAAAAACTGTTTTTT. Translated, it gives CASSLWDRGEKLFF. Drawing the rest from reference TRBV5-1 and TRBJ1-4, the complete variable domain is KAGVTQTPRYLIKTRGQQVTLSCSPISGHRSVSWYQQTPGQGLQFLFEYFSETQRNKGNFPGRFSGRQFSNSRSEMNVSTLELGDSALYLCASSLWDRGEKLFFGSGTQLSVL.

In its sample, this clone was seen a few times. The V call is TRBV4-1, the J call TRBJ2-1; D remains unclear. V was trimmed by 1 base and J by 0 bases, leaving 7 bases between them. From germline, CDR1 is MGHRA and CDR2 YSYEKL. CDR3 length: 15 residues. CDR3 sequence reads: CASSQAVSSYNEQFF. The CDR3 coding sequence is TGCGCCAGCAGCCAAGCGGTAAGCTCCTACAATGAGCAGTTCTTC.

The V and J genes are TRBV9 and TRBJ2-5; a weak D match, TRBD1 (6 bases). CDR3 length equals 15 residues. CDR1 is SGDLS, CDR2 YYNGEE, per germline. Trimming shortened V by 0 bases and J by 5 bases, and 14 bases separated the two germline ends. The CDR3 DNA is TGTGCCAGCAGCGTAGGGGGCAGGGGCGTGGAGACCCAGTACTTC. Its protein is CASSVGGRGVETQYF.

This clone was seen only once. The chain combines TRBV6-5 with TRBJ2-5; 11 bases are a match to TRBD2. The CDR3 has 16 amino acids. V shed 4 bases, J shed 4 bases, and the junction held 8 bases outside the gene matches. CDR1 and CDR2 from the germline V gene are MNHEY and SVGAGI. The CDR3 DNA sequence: TGTGCCAGCAGTTCGAGTAGCGGGGGGGCCCGAGAGACCCAGTACTTC. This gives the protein CASSSSSGGARETQYF.

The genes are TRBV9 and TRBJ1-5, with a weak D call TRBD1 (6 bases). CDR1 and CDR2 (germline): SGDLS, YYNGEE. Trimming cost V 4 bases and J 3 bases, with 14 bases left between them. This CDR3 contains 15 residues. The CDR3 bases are TGTGCCAGCAGCATTTCAGGGGCCCTCAATCAGCCCCAGCATTTT. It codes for CASSISGALNQPQHF.

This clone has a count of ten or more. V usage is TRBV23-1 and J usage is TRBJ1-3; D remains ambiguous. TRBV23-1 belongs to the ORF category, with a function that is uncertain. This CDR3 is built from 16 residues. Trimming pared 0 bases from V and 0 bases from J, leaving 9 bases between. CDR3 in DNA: TGCGCCAGCAGTCAATCTATCGCAGACTCTGGAAACACCATATATTTT. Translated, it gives CASSQSIADSGNTIYF.

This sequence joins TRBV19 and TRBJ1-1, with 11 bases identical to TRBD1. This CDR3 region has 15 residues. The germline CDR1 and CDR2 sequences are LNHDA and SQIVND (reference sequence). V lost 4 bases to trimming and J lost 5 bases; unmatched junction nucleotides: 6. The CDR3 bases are TGTGCCAGTAGTAAAAGCCGGGACAGGGGGACTGAAGCTTTCTTT. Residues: CASSKSRDRGTEAFF.

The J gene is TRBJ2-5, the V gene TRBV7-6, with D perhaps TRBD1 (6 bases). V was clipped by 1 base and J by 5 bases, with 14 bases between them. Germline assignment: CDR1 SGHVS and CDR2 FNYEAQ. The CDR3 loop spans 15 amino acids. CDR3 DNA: TGTGCCAGCAGCTTAGTTTTAGGGCAGGGGGAGACCCAGTACTTC. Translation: CASSLVLGQGETQYF.

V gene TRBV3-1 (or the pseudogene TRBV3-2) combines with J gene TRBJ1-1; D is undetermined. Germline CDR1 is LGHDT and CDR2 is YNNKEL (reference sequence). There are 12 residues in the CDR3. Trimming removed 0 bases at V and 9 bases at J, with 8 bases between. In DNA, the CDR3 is TGTGCCAGCAGCCAAGAGAGAGGGCAAGCTTTCTTT. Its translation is CASSQERGQAFF.

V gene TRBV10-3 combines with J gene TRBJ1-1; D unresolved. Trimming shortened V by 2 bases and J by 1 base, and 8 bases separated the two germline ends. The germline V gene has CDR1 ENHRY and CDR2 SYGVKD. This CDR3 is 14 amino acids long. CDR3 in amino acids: CAISEGHTNTEAFF. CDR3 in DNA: TGTGCCATCAGTGAGGGGCATACGAACACTGAAGCTTTCTTT.

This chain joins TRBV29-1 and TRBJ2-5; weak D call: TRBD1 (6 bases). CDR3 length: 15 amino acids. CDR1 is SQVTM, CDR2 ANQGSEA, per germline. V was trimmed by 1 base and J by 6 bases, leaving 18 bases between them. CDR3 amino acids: CSVEGYPGALKTQYF. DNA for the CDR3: TGCAGCGTTGAAGGCTACCCAGGGGCATTAAAGACCCAGTACTTC.

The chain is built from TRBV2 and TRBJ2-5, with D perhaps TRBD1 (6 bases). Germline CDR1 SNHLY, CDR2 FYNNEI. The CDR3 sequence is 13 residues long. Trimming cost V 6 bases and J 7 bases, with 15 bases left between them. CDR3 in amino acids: CASRGQAHGTQYF. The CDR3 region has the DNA TGTGCCAGCAGGGGACAAGCCCACGGGACCCAGTACTTC.